This is a list of T cell receptor beta chains from one sample in a study of long-term antiretroviral therapy in people with HIV. TCRdb keeps only in-frame clones here, not all; method: immunoSEQ multiplex PCR. The sample yields about 17,000 clones, roughly 71% seen once. This material consisted of unsorted PBMCs, taken approximately 2.5 years before starting antiretroviral therapy. These receptors were collected from a woman between 45 and 65 years old with HIV. Each CDR3 is given with its conserved first and last residue. The D gene is left open where the match is weak. A clone size is listed for some rows: how often the clone was seen (once, few, many), or a class if it is expanded.

j_call d_call clone_size v_call cdr3_aa cdr3_nt
TRBJ2-2 TRBD1 NA TRBV19 CASNRYTGGTGELFF TGTGCCAGTAATCGGTACACAGGGGGGACCGGGGAGCTGTTTTTT
TRBJ2-2 TRBD1 NA TRBV11-2 CASSMTGGSAGELFF TGTGCCAGCAGCATGACAGGGGGTAGTGCCGGGGAGCTGTTTTTT
TRBJ1-2 NA NA TRBV5-8 CASSLVRVSNYGYTF TGTGCCAGCAGCTTGGTCCGGGTTTCTAACTATGGCTACACCTTC
TRBJ2-3 NA few TRBV10-2 CASSRTGGTDTQYF TGCGCCAGCAGTCGGACAGGAGGGACAGATACGCAGTATTTT
TRBJ2-5 NA NA TRBV19 CASSSGLSWEQETQYF TGTGCCAGTAGTAGCGGACTTTCCTGGGAGCAAGAGACCCAGTACTTC
TRBJ2-1 TRBD1 NA TRBV7-9 CASSPGTGGGNEQFF TGTGCCAGCAGCCCGGGGACAGGGGGCGGGAATGAGCAGTTCTTC
TRBJ1-2 NA NA TRBV6-1 CASSDGGPPYGYTF TGTGCCAGCAGTGATGGGGGACCACCCTATGGCTACACCTTC
TRBJ1-4 TRBD1 NA TRBV5-1 CASSPSGQANEKLFF TGCGCCAGCAGCCCCTCGGGACAGGCTAATGAAAAACTGTTTTTT
TRBJ2-7 NA NA TRBV7-6 CASSSRAGNSYEQYF TGTGCCAGCAGCTCCCGGGCAGGGAACTCCTACGAGCAGTACTTC
TRBJ2-2 NA few TRBV7-2 CASSLVGGRTGELFF TGTGCCAGCAGCTTAGTCGGAGGGAGGACCGGGGAGCTGTTTTTT
TRBJ2-3 NA NA TRBV7-2 CASSPGGRRISDTQYF TGTGCCAGCAGCCCTGGGGGAAGGCGCATATCAGATACGCAGTATTTT